This note documents a single TCR beta chain sequence. Between the trimmed V and J ends, which lost 4 bases and 6 bases, there was a span of 10 bases. The length of the CDR3 is 13 residues. Germline loops: CDR1 SGHRS, CDR2 YFSETQ. This sample was taken from a study of control samples from healthy donors and cancer patients. Assay used: immunoSEQ multiplex PCR; TCRdb lists only in-frame clones, some missing. The sample lists roughly 150,000 clones, over 90% occurring once. The chain joins TRBV5-1 to TRBJ2-2; D may correspond to TRBD1 or TRBD2 (5 bases each). The TCR comes from a man aged 50 to 60 in good health. Sequenced input: blood. CDR3 sequence: CASSSRGAGELFF. CDR3 DNA: TGCGCCAGCAGCAGCCGAGGGGCCGGGGAGCTGTTTTTT. Filled out from reference TRBV5-1 and TRBJ2-2, the complete variable domain reads KAGVTQTPRYLIKTRGQQVTLSCSPISGHRSVSWYQQTPGQGLQFLFEYFSETQRNKGNFPGRFSGRQFSNSRSEMNVSTLELGDSALYLCASSSRGAGELFFGEGSRLTVL.